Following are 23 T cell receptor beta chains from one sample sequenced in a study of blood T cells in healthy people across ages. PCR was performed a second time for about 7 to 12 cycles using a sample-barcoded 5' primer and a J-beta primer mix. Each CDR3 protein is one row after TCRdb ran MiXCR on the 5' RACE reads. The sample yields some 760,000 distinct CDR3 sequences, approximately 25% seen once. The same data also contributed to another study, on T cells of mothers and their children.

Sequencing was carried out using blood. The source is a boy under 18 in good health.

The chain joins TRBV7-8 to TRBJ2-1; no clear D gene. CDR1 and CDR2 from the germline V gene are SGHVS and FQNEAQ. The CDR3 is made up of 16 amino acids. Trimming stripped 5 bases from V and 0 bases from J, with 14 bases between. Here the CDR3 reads CASSPQGMNSYNEQFF. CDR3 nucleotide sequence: TGTGCCAGCAGCCCCCAAGGGATGAACTCCTACAATGAGCAGTTCTTC.

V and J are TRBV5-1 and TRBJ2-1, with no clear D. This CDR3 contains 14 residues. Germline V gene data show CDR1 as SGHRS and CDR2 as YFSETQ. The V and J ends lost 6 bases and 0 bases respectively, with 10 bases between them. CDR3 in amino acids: CASKRDSSYNEQFF. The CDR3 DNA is TGCGCCAGCAAACGAGACTCCTCCTACAATGAGCAGTTCTTC.

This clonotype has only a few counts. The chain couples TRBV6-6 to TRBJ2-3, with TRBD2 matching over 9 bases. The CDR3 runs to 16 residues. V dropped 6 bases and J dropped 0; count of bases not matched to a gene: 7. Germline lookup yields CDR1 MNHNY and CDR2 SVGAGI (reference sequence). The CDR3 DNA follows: TGTGCCAGCAGCCGAGGGACTAGCACTAGCACAGATACGCAGTATTTT. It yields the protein CASSRGTSTSTDTQYF.

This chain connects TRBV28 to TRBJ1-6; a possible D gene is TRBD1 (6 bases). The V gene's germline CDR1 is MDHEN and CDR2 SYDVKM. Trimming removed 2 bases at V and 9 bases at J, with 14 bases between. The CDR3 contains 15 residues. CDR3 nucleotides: TGTGCCAGCAGTTTAGAATCAGGGGCTGGTTCACCCCTCCACTTT. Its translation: CASSLESGAGSPLHF.

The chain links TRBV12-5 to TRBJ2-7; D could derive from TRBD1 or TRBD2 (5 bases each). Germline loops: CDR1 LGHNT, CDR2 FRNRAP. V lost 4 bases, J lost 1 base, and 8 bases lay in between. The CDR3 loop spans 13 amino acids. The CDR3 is CASGWGSSYEQYF. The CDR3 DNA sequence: TGTGCTAGTGGTTGGGGGAGTTCCTACGAGCAGTACTTC. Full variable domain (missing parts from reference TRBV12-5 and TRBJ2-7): DARVTQTPRHKVTEMGQEVTMRCQPILGHNTVFWYRQTMMQGLELLAYFRNRAPLDDSGMPKDRFSAEMPDATLATLKIQPSEPRDSAVYFCASGWGSSYEQYFGPGTRLTVT.

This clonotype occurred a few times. CDR3 region: CASSQASGTNEQFF. The DNA of the CDR3 is TGTGCCAGCAGCCAGGCTAGCGGGACCAATGAGCAGTTCTTC. The chain employs TRBV3-1 and TRBJ2-1, with 9 bases lining up with TRBD2. The CDR3 totals 14 residues. In germline, CDR1 is LGHDT, CDR2 YNNKEL (reference sequence). V gave up 3 bases and J gave up 6 bases; unmatched junction bases: 3.

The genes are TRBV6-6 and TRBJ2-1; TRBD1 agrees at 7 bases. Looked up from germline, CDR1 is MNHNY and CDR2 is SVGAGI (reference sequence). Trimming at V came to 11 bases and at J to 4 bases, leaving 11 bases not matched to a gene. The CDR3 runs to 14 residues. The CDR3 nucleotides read TGTGCCGTATCAGGGGACAGTAATTACAATGAGCAGTTCTTC. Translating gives CAVSGDSNYNEQFF.

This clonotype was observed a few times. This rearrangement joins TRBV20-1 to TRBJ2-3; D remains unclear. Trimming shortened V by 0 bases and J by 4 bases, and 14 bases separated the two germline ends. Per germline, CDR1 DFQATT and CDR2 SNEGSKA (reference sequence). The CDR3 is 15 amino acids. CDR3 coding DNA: TGCAGTGCTAGAGATTCCAGTGTTCTCGCAGATACGCAGTATTTT. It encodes CSARDSSVLADTQYF.

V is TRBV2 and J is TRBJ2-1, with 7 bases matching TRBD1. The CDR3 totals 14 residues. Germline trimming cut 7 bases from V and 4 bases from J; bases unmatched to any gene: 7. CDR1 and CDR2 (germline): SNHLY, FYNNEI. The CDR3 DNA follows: TGTGCCAGCACTAGGGACAGCTTATACAATGAGCAGTTCTTC. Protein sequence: CASTRDSLYNEQFF.

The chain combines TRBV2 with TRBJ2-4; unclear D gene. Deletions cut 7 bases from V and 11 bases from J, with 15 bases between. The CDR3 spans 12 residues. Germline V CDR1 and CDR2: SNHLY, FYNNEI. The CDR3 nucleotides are TGTGCCAGCACGTCGACCCCCGAACTTCAGTACTTC. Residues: CASTSTPELQYF. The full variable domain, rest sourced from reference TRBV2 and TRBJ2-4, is EPEVTQTPSHQVTQMGQEVILRCVPISNHLYFYWYRQILGQKVEFLVSFYNNEISEKSEIFDDQFSVERPDGSNFTLKIRSTKLEDSAMYFCASTSTPELQYFGAGTRLSVL.

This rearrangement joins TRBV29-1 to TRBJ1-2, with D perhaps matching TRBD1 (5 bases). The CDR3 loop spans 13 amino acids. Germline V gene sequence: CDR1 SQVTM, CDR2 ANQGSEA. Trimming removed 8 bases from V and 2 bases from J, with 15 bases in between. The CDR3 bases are TGCAGCTACCGGGACCCAGAGAACTATGGCTACACCTTC. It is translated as CSYRDPENYGYTF.

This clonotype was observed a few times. The CDR3 sequence: CASSQSTQQGAYYGYTF. CDR3 DNA sequence: TGTGCCAGCAGCCAATCTACACAACAAGGGGCCTACTATGGCTACACCTTC. The rearrangement uses TRBV16 and TRBJ1-2; D might be TRBD1 (5 bases). The CDR3 sequence is 17 residues long. CDR1 KGHSY and CDR2 FQNENV come from the germline V gene. V was trimmed by 0 bases and J by 3 bases, leaving 17 bases between them. The whole variable domain, remainder taken from reference TRBV16 and TRBJ1-2, is GEEVAQTPKHLVRGEGQKAKLYCAPIKGHSYVFWYQQVLKNEFKFLISFQNENVFDETGMPKERFSAKCLPNSPCSLEIQATKLEDSAVYFCASSQSTQQGAYYGYTFGSGTRLTVV.

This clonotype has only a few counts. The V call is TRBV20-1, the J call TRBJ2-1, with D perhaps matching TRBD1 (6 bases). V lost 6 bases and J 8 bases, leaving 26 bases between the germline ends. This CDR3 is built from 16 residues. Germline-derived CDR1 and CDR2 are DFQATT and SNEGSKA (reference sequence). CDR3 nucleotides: TGCAGTGCCCACTGGCCGGGGCAGGGGCGAGCGGATGAGCAGTTCTTC. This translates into CSAHWPGQGRADEQFF.

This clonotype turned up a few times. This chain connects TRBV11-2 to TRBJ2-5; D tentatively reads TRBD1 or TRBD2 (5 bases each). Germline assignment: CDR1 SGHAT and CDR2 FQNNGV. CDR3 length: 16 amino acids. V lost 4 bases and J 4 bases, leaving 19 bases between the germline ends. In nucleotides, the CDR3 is TGTGCCAGCAGCTCCCTGGTGGCTGGGGACGGAGAGACCCAGTACTTC. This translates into CASSSLVAGDGETQYF.

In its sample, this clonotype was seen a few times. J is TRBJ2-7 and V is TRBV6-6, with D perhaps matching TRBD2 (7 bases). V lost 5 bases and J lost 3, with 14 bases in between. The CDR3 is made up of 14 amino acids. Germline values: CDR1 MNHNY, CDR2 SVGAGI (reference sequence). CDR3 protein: CASSPPGGNYEQYF. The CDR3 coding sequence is TGTGCCAGCAGTCCCCCGGGGGGCAACTACGAGCAGTACTTC.

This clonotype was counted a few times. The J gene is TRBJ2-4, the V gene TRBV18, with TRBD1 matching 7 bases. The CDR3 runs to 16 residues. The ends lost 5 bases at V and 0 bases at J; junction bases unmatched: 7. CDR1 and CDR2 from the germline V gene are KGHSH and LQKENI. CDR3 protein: CASSNRGSTAKNIQYF. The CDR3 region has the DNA TGTGCCAGCTCAAACAGGGGCTCGACAGCCAAAAACATTCAGTACTTC.

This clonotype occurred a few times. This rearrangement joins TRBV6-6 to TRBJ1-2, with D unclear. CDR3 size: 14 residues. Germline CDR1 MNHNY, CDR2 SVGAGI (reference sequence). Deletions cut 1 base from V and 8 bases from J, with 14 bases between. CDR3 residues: CASSYWLEGGGYTF. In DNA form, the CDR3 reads TGTGCCAGCAGTTACTGGTTGGAGGGAGGGGGCTACACCTTC.

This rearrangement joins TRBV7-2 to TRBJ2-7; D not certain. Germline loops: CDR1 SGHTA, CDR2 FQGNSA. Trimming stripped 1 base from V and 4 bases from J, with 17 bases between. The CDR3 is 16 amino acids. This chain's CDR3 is CASSLGGTSRSYEQYF. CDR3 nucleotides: TGTGCCAGCAGCTTAGGCGGTACCAGCCGAAGTTACGAGCAGTACTTC.

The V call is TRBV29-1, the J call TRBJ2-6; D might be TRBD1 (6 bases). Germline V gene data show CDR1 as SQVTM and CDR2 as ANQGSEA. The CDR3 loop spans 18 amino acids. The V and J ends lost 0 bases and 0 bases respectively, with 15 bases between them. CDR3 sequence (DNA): TGCAGCGTTGAAGAGTATTCGGGACAAGACTCTGGGGCCAACGTCCTGACTTTC. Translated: CSVEEYSGQDSGANVLTF.

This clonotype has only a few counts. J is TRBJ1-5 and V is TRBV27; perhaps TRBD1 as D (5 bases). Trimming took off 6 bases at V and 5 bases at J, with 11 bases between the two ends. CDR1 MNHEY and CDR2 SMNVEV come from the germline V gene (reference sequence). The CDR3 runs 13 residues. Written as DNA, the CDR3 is TGTGCCAGCAGCTTGGGGGGACATCAGCCCCAGCATTTT. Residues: CASSLGGHQPQHF.

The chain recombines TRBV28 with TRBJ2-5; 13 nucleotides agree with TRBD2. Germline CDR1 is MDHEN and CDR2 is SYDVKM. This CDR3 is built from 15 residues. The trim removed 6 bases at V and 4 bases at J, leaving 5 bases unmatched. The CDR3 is CASRLAGGPLETQYF. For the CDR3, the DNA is TGTGCCAGCAGACTAGCGGGAGGGCCTCTAGAGACCCAGTACTTC.

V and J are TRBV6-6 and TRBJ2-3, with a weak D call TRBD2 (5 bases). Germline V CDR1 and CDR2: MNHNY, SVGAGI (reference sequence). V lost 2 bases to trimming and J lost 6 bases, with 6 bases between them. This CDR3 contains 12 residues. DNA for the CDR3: TGTGCCAGCAGTTACGGACTGGATACGCAGTATTTT. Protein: CASSYGLDTQYF.

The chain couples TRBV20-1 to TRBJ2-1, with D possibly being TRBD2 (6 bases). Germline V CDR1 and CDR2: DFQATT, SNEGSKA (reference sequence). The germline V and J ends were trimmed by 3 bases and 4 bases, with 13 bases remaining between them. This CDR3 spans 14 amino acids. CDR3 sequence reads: CSASRAGPYNEQFF. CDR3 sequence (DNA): TGCAGTGCTAGTCGGGCGGGACCGTACAATGAGCAGTTCTTC.